The rows below give T cell receptor beta chains drawn from one sample of a study of T-cell reconstitution after alpha-beta-depleted transplantation in children. A single record per CDR3 protein comes from TCRdb applying MiXCR to the PCR reads. The sample holds about 500,000 distinct CDR3 sequences, 30% to 35% seen once. Sequencing was performed on PBMCs from the stem cell graft donor, taken from the stem cell graft. Every receptor here comes from a human donor who donated a stem cell graft to a child with aplastic anemia. Both conserved end residues are part of each CDR3. A D gene is named only where the DNA matches it firmly. Clone sizes are given selectively: once, few, many, or a class where the clone is expanded.

v_gene	d_gene	abundance	j_gene	CDR3nt	CDR3aa
TRBV11-2	NA	once	TRBJ1-1	TGTGCCAGCATCCTGAGGGGCAGCAACACTGAAGCTTTCTTT	CASILRGSNTEAFF
TRBV25-1	NA	NA	TRBJ1-4	TGTGCCAGCAGACAGGGCAGGGACACTAATGAAAAACTGTTTTTT	CASRQGRDTNEKLFF
TRBV5-1	TRBD2	few	TRBJ2-3	TGCGCCAGCAGCTTGGGGACTAGCGGGAACGCAGATACGCAGTATTTT	CASSLGTSGNADTQYF
TRBV27	NA	NA	TRBJ2-2	TGTGCCAGCAGTTTACTCCGAAGGGCGATAGCGGCATCCTACACCGGGGAGCTGTTTTTT	CASSLLRRAIAASYTGELFF
TRBV12-3/TRBV12-4	NA	NA	TRBJ1-5	TGTGCCAGCAGTTTAGTTCAAGGTCAGCCCCAGCATTTT	CASSLVQGQPQHF
TRBV18	NA	NA	TRBJ2-5	TGTGCCAGCTCACCGGTCTTCGAGACCCAGTACTTC	CASSPVFETQYF
TRBV20-1	NA	NA	TRBJ1-4	TGCAGTGCTAGTCCGGGGCGAAATGAAAAACTGTTTTTT	CSASPGRNEKLFF
TRBV7-2	TRBD1	many	TRBJ2-7	TGTGCCAGCATCCTACAGGGGTGGGGCCCCTACGAGCAGTACTTC	CASILQGWGPYEQYF
TRBV20-1	TRBD2	few	TRBJ2-1	TGCAGTGCTCCCTCCGGGGGACTACAAGACTACAATGAGCAGTTCTTC	CSAPSGGLQDYNEQFF
TRBV5-1	TRBD2	NA	TRBJ2-5	TGCGCCAGCAGCTTGGCCAGGGAAGGACTAGCGGGAGGGCACCAAGAGACCCAGTACTTC	CASSLAREGLAGGHQETQYF
TRBV5-1	NA	NA	TRBJ1-3	TGCGCCAGCAGCCTACAGAGCTCTGGAAACACCATATATTTT	CASSLQSSGNTIYF
TRBV27	NA	NA	TRBJ1-5	TGTGCCAGCAGTCCCCGACGTGGGGGGAATCAGCCCCAGCATTTT	CASSPRRGGNQPQHF
TRBV4-2	NA	NA	TRBJ2-7	TGTGCCAGCAGCCGGCTTGGTCGAGGGGTCGACGAGCAGTACTTC	CASSRLGRGVDEQYF
TRBV24-1	NA	few	TRBJ1-2	TGTGCCACCAGTGAGCCGACCCGGGACAAAAAGGATGGCTACACCTTC	CATSEPTRDKKDGYTF
TRBV11-1	NA	NA	TRBJ2-3	TGTGCCAGCAGCCGCCTGACAAGCCTCACAGATACGCAGTATTTT	CASSRLTSLTDTQYF
TRBV5-1	NA	NA	TRBJ2-3	TGCGCCAGCAGCTTGGACCTGAATACGCAGTATTTT	CASSLDLNTQYF
TRBV7-9	TRBD1	few	TRBJ2-3	TGTGCCAGCAGCCCTAAGGGACAGGGGGATGATACGCAGTATTTT	CASSPKGQGDDTQYF
TRBV30	NA	few	TRBJ1-6	TGTGCCTGGAGTGCCGACTTGCCTTCACCCCTCCACTTT	CAWSADLPSPLHF
TRBV20-1	NA	NA	TRBJ1-1	TGCAGTGCTGGTGGACAGACCCTTAACACTGAAGCTTTCTTT	CSAGGQTLNTEAFF
TRBV20-1	NA	NA	TRBJ2-1	TGCAGTGCTAGTGCTGCGGACCCTCGGAATGAGCAGTTCTTC	CSASAADPRNEQFF
TRBV12-3/TRBV12-4	NA	NA	TRBJ2-6	TGTGCCAGCACCAGCGGGACAGCTGGGGCCAACGTCCTGACTTTC	CASTSGTAGANVLTF
TRBV18	NA	few	TRBJ2-3	TGTGCCAGCTCACCGAGGGCTTCCACAGATACGCAGTATTTT	CASSPRASTDTQYF
TRBV9	TRBD1	NA	TRBJ1-2	TGTGCCAGCAGCACCGCCGGGACAGGGGCCCGCTACACCTTC	CASSTAGTGARYTF
TRBV7-3	TRBD1	few	TRBJ2-3	TGTGCCAGCAGCGGGACAGGGCGCACAGATACGCAGTATTTT	CASSGTGRTDTQYF
TRBV6-1	TRBD1	NA	TRBJ2-7	TGTGCCAGCAGTGAAGGGGACAGGGGGCTTTACGAGCAGTACTTC	CASSEGDRGLYEQYF
TRBV29-1	TRBD2	NA	TRBJ2-1	TGCAGCGTGGGAGGGGTTTACAATGAGCAGTTCTTC	CSVGGVYNEQFF
TRBV7-2	NA	NA	TRBJ1-1	TGTGCCAGCAGCTCGCACCCCTCAGGGAAATCCACTGAAGCTTTCTTT	CASSSHPSGKSTEAFF
TRBV6-4	NA	few	TRBJ1-1	TGTGCCAGCGCCGAACAAGGGAACACTGAAGCTTTCTTT	CASAEQGNTEAFF
TRBV12-3/TRBV12-4	TRBD1	few	TRBJ1-3	TGTGCCAGCAGCCCCACAGGGGGCGCGAGAAACACCATATATTTT	CASSPTGGARNTIYF
TRBV20-1	NA	few	TRBJ2-1	TGCAGTGCTAGGGGGGCCAGCGGAATGGTCCCCAATGAGCAGTTCTTC	CSARGASGMVPNEQFF
TRBV18	NA	NA	TRBJ2-1	TGTGCCAGCTCACCACAGGGAGTGGTTGAAAATGAGCAGTTCTTC	CASSPQGVVENEQFF
TRBV5-4	NA	few	TRBJ2-1	TGTGCCAGCAGCCAGCACAATGAGCAGTTCTTC	CASSQHNEQFF
TRBV7-2	TRBD2	NA	TRBJ2-1	TGTGCCAGCAGCGCCCCTAGCGGGACTAACAATGAGCAGTTCTTC	CASSAPSGTNNEQFF
TRBV20-1	NA	NA	TRBJ2-7	TGCAGTGCTAGAGATCGCCCCCCTAGTCTCGTCAAGTACGAGCAGTACTTC	CSARDRPPSLVKYEQYF
TRBV3-1	NA	many	TRBJ2-5	TGTGCCAGCAGCCAAGAGACCCAGTACTTC	CASSQETQYF
TRBV7-8	NA	few	TRBJ1-4	TGTGCCAGCAGGAAGGGTGGCAGCGAAAATGAAAAACTGTTTTTT	CASRKGGSENEKLFF
TRBV9	NA	NA	TRBJ2-5	TGTGCCAGCAGCGTAGAGAGTAGGCAAGAGACCCAGTACTTC	CASSVESRQETQYF
TRBV12-3/TRBV12-4	NA	many	TRBJ2-2	TGTGCCAGCAGTCCGGGGACTAACACCGGGGAGCTGTTTTTT	CASSPGTNTGELFF
TRBV12-3/TRBV12-4	NA	NA	TRBJ1-2	TGTGCCAGCAGTTTCGGAGGCGGGAACTATGGCTACACCTTC	CASSFGGGNYGYTF
TRBV5-1	NA	few	TRBJ2-7	TGCGCCAGCAGCTTGGCCATAGGTTACGAGCAGTACTTC	CASSLAIGYEQYF
TRBV6-2/TRBV6-3	NA	NA	TRBJ1-1	TGTGCCAGCAGCGATCCCCTCTTGGACACTGAAGCTTTCTTT	CASSDPLLDTEAFF
TRBV27	NA	NA	TRBJ2-1	TGTGCCAGCAGTTTACTCTCACTGGGCGGTCATGGGGTCGATGAGCAGTTCTTC	CASSLLSLGGHGVDEQFF
TRBV12-3/TRBV12-4	NA	NA	TRBJ2-3	TGTGCCAGCAGCCGTCCCAGCCACTTGAGCACAGATACGCAGTATTTT	CASSRPSHLSTDTQYF
TRBV20-1	TRBD2	few	TRBJ2-1	TGCAGTGCCGCGCCCCCGCGGACTAGCGAGGTTTTTTATGAGCAGTTCTTC	CSAAPPRTSEVFYEQFF
TRBV20-1	NA	NA	TRBJ2-4	TGCAGTGCTAGGGGAAGGGGTGGCATTCAGTACTTC	CSARGRGGIQYF
TRBV18	NA	few	TRBJ2-5	TGTGCCAGCTCACCGGTGCAAGAGACCCAGTACTTC	CASSPVQETQYF
TRBV11-2	TRBD2	NA	TRBJ2-3	TGTGCCAGCAGCTTAGGGTTCTCAGGGAGGGCAGATACGCAGTATTTT	CASSLGFSGRADTQYF
TRBV12-3/TRBV12-4	NA	NA	TRBJ1-2	TGTGCCAGCAGTTCCGCAGAGGGATATGGCTACACCTTC	CASSSAEGYGYTF
TRBV30	NA	NA	TRBJ1-1	TGTGCCTGGAGTGTACTAAAGACCTGGAACACTGAAGCTTTCTTT	CAWSVLKTWNTEAFF
TRBV28	TRBD1	NA	TRBJ2-7	TGTGCCAGCTTGGGACAGAACTACGAGCAGTACTTC	CASLGQNYEQYF
TRBV27	NA	NA	TRBJ2-6	TGTGCCAGCAGTCTTAACGGCCCGGGATCCTCTGGGGCCAACGTCCTGACTTTC	CASSLNGPGSSGANVLTF
TRBV12-3/TRBV12-4	TRBD2	NA	TRBJ2-3	TGTGCCAGCAGTCATCCGAAGACTAGCGGGAGGGCCTTTCAGACAGATACGCAGTATTTT	CASSHPKTSGRAFQTDTQYF
TRBV12-3/TRBV12-4	TRBD2	NA	TRBJ2-2	TGTGCCAGCAGTTCGGGACTAGGGATTTTAGGCGGGGAGCTGTTTTTT	CASSSGLGILGGELFF
TRBV20-1	TRBD2	few	TRBJ2-5	TGCAGTGCCCAACCGGGACTAGCAGACTCTTACCAAGAGACCCAGTACTTC	CSAQPGLADSYQETQYF
TRBV7-2	TRBD2	NA	TRBJ2-5	TGTGCCAGCAGCCCCGCTTCTAGCGGGAGTCGAGAGACCCAGTACTTC	CASSPASSGSRETQYF
TRBV2	TRBD2	NA	TRBJ2-5	TGTGCCAGCGTGGGGGGGATTGGTGAGACCCAGTACTTC	CASVGGIGETQYF
TRBV20-1	TRBD2	few	TRBJ2-3	TGCAGTGCTAGAGGGTCGGGCGGGAGGACAGATACGCAGTATTTT	CSARGSGGRTDTQYF